This T cell receptor (beta chain) was sequenced in a study of CD8+ T cells in alopecia areata. Study-wide context: Among treated patients, severity was scored by affected scalp area percentage.

As the sequencing template, cDNA was produced by extracting RNA and reverse transcribing it. Repertoires were generated with immunoSEQ multiplex PCR, while TCRdb's copy carries only in-frame clones and drops some. The table shows some 170,000 clones, with approximately 59% occurring only once. V was pared by 4 bases and J by 3 bases, with 6 bases between. In germline, CDR1 is GTSNPN, CDR2 SVGIG (reference sequence). This CDR3 has 11 amino acids. This clone was counted between two and nine times. The antigen is undetermined. Treatment: oral pan-JAK inhibitor, 5-10 mg twice daily. Collected material from alopecia areata patients comprised lesional scalp punch biopsies and peripheral blood. Study-wide points: Affected lesional scalp, above all in alopecia totalis/universalis, was more clonal than normal scalp. Relative to mice, TCR sharing across patients was less clear, a difference possibly HLA-related.

The sample consisted of CD4+ T cells sorted from blood, taken at roughly week 55, from a patient treated with tofacitinib. The chain links TRBV30 to TRBJ1-1, with D unclear. This clonotype was sampled from a human donor with alopecia areata. CDR3 in amino acids: CAWNGYTEAFF. The CDR3 region has the DNA TGTGCCTGGAACGGGTACACTGAAGCTTTCTTT.